This T cell receptor beta chain derives from a study of blood T cell repertoires in COVID-19. Background on the study: Some COVID-19 samples were acute and others convalescent; all came from the United States, Italy and Spain.

This CDR3 has 12 amino acids. In germline, CDR1 is SGHNT, CDR2 YYREEE (reference sequence). Trimming took off 4 bases at V and 2 bases at J, with 4 bases between the two ends. Methods used by the authors: Quantification of nucleated cells was approximated via reference gene primer amplification. Libraries were prepared by immunoSEQ multiplex PCR; TCRdb keeps only in-frame clonotypes and omits some of them. V and J calls and clone size are those listed in that table; D and trimming were worked out from the DNA. The table has fewer than 65,000 clones, roughly 89% seen once; the top ten hold 1.3%. The sequence was collected from a woman older than 75 with acute or convalescent COVID-19. The chain recombines TRBV5-4 with TRBJ2-1; no clear D gene. Sequencing was done on a sample of peripheral blood. The CDR3 reads CASSATYNEQFF. The CDR3 DNA is TGTGCCAGCAGCGCGACCTACAATGAGCAGTTCTTC.